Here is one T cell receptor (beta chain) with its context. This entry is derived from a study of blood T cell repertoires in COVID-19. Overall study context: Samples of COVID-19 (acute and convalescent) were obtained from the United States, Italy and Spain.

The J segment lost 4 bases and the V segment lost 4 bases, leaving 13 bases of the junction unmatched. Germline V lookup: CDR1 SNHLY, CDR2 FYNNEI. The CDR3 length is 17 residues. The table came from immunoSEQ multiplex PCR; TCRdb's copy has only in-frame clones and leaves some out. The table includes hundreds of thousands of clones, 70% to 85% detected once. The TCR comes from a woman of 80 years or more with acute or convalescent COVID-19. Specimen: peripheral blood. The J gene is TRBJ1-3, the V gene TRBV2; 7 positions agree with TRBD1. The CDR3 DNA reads TGTGCCAGCAGTGGACAAATGACAGGGAACGTGGGAAACACCATATATTTT. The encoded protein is CASSGQMTGNVGNTIYF. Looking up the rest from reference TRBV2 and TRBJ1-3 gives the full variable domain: EPEVTQTPSHQVTQMGQEVILRCVPISNHLYFYWYRQILGQKVEFLVSFYNNEISEKSEIFDDQFSVERPDGSNFTLKIRSTKLEDSAMYFCASSGQMTGNVGNTIYFGEGSWLTVV.